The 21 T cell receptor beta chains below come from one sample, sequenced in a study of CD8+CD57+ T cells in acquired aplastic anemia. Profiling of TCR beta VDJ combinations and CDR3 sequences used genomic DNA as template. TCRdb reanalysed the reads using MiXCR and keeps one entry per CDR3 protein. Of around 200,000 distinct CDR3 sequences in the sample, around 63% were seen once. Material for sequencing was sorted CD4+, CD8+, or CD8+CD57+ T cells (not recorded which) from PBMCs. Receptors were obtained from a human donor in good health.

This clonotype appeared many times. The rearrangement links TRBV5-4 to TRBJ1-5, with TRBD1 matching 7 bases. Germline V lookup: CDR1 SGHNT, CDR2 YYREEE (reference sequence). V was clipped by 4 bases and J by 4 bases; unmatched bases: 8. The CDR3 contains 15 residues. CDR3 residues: CASSVQGLGNQPQHF. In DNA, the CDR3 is TGTGCCAGCAGCGTACAGGGGCTGGGGAATCAGCCCCAGCATTTT. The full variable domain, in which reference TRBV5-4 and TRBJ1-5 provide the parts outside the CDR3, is ETGVTQSPTHLIKTRGQQVTLRCSSQSGHNTVSWYQQALGQGPQFIFQYYREEENGRGNFPPRFSGLQFPNYSSELNVNALELDDSALYLCASSVQGLGNQPQHFGDGTRLSIL.

The CDR3 sequence is CSAPAGTGGHEQYF. CDR3 nucleotide sequence: TGCAGTGCTCCCGCCGGGACAGGGGGACACGAGCAGTACTTC. This chain uses TRBV20-1 with TRBJ2-7, with 11 bases matching TRBD1. Looked up from germline, CDR1 is DFQATT and CDR2 is SNEGSKA (reference sequence). Unmatched junction bases numbered 8, after V lost 5 bases and J lost 5 bases. This CDR3 region has 14 residues.

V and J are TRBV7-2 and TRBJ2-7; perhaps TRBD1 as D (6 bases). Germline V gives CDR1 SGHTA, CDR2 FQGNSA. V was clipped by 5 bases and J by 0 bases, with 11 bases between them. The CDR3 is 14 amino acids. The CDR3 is CASSNRRGSYEQYF. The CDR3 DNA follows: TGTGCCAGCAGCAACCGCAGGGGCTCCTACGAGCAGTACTTC.

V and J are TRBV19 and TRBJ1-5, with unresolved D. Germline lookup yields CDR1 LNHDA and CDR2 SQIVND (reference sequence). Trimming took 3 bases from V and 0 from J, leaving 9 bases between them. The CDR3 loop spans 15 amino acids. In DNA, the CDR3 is TGTGCCAGTAGTATGCTGGGGAATAGCAATCAGCCCCAGCATTTT. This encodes CASSMLGNSNQPQHF.

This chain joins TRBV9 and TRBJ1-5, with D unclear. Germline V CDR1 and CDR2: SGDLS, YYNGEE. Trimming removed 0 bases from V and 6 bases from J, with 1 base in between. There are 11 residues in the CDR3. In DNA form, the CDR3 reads TGTGCCAGCAGCGTAGTTCAGCCCCAGCATTTT. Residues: CASSVVQPQHF. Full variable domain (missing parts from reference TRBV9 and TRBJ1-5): DSGVTQTPKHLITATGQRVTLRCSPRSGDLSVYWYQQSLDQGLQFLIQYYNGEERAKGNILERFSAQQFPDLHSELNLSSLELGDSALYFCASSVVQPQHFGDGTRLSIL.

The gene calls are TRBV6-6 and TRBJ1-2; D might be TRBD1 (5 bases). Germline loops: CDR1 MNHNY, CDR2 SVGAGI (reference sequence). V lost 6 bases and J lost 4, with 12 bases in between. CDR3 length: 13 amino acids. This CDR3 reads CASSHDSRYGYTF. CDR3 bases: TGTGCCAGCAGCCACGACAGTCGCTATGGCTACACCTTC.

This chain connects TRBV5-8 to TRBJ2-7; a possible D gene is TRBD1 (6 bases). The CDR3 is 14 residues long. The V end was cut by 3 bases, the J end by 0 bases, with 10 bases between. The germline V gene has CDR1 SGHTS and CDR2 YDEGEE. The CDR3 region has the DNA TGTGCCAGCAGCTACCGGGACATCTCCTACGAGCAGTACTTC. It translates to CASSYRDISYEQYF.

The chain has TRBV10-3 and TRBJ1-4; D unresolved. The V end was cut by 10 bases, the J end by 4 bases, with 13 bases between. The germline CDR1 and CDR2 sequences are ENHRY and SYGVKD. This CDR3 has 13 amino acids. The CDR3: CASLRTLNEKLFF. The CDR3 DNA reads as TGTGCCAGCCTCCGAACTCTTAATGAAAAACTGTTTTTT.

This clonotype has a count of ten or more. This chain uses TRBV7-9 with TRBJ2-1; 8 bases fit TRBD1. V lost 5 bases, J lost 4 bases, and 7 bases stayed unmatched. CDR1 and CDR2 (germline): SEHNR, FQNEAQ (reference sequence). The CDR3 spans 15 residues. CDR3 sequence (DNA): TGTGCCAGCAGCCCTCCGAGACAGGGGTACAATGAGCAGTTCTTC. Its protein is CASSPPRQGYNEQFF.

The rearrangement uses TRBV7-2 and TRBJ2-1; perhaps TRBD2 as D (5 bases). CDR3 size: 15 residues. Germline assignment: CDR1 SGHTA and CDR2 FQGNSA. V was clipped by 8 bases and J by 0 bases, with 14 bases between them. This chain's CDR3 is CASAKLVPSYNEQFF. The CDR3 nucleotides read TGTGCCAGCGCCAAACTAGTGCCCTCCTACAATGAGCAGTTCTTC. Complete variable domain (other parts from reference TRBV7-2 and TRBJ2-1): GAGVSQSPSNKVTEKGKDVELRCDPISGHTALYWYRQSLGQGLEFLIYFQGNSAPDKSGLPSDRFSAERTGGSVSTLTIQRTQQEDSAVYLCASAKLVPSYNEQFFGPGTRLTVL.

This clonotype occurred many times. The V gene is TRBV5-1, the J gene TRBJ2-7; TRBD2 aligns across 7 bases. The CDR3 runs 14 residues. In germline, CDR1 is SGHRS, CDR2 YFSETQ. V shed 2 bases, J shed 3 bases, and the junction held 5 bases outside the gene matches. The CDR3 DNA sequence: TGCGCCAGCAGCTTTTTTGCGGGAGACTACGAGCAGTACTTC. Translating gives CASSFFAGDYEQYF.

The CDR3 region has the DNA TGTGCCAGTAGGGGAGAAGGGTACAATGAGCAGTTCTTC. Translating it yields CASRGEGYNEQFF. The genes are TRBV19 and TRBJ2-1; tentatively, D is TRBD2 (5 bases). The length of the CDR3 is 13 residues. In germline, CDR1 is LNHDA, CDR2 SQIVND (reference sequence). V was trimmed by 6 bases and J by 4 bases, leaving 10 bases between them. Full variable domain (outside the CDR3, taken from reference TRBV19 and TRBJ2-1): DGGITQSPKYLFRKEGQNVTLSCEQNLNHDAMYWYRQDPGQGLRLIYYSQIVNDFQKGDIAEGYSVSREKKESFPLTVTSAQKNPTAFYLCASRGEGYNEQFFGPGTRLTVL.

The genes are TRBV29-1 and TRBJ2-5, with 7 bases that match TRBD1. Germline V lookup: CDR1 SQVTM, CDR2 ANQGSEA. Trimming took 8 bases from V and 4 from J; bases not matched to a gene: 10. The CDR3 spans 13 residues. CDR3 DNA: TGCAGCTCTTTCGGTAGGGGGCTAGAGACCCAGTACTTC. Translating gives CSSFGRGLETQYF.

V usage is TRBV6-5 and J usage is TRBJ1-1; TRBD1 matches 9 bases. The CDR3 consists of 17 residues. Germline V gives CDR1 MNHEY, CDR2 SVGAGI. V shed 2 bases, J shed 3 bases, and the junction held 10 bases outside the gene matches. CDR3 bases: TGTGCCAGCAGTTACGGTTACCCGGGACAGGGAGACACTGAAGCTTTCTTT. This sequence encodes CASSYGYPGQGDTEAFF.

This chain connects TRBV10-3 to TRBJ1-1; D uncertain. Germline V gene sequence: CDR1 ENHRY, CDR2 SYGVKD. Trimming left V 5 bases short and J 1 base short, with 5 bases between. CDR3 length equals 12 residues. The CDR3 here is CAISPSNTEAFF. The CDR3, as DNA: TGTGCCATCAGTCCATCGAACACTGAAGCTTTCTTT.

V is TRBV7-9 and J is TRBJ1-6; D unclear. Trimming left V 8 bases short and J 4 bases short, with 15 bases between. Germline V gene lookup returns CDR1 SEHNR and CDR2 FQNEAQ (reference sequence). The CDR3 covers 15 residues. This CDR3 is CASCRRAWYNSPLHF. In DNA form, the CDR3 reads TGTGCCAGCTGTAGAAGGGCTTGGTATAATTCACCCCTCCACTTT. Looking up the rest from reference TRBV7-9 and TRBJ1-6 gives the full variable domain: DTGVSQNPRHKITKRGQNVTFRCDPISEHNRLYWYRQTLGQGPEFLTYFQNEAQLEKSRLLSDRFSAERPKGSFSTLEIQRTEQGDSAMYLCASCRRAWYNSPLHFGNGTRLTVT.

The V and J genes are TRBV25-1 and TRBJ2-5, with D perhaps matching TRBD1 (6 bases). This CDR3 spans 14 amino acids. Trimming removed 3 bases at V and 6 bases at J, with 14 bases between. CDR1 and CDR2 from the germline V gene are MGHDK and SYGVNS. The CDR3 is CASSESGRGKTQYF. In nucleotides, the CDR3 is TGTGCCAGCAGTGAGTCGGGCAGGGGAAAGACCCAGTACTTC.

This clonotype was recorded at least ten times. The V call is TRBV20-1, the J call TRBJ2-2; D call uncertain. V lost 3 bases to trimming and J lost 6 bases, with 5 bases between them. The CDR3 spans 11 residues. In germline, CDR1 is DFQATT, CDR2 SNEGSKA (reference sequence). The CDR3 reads CSARDAGELFF. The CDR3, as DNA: TGCAGTGCTAGGGACGCCGGGGAGCTGTTTTTT.

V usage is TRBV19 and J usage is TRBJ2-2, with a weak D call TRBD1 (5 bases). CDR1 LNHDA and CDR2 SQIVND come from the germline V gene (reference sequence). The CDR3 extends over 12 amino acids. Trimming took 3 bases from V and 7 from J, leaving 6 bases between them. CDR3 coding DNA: TGTGCCAGTAGTATGACAGTCGGGGAGCTGTTTTTT. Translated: CASSMTVGELFF.

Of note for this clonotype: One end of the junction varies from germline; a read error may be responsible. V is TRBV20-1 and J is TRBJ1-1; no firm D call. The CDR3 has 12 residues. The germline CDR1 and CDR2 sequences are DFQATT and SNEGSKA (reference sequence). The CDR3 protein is CSAAQMNTEVFF. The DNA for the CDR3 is TGCAGTGCAGCGCAGATGAACACTGAAGTTTTCTTT.

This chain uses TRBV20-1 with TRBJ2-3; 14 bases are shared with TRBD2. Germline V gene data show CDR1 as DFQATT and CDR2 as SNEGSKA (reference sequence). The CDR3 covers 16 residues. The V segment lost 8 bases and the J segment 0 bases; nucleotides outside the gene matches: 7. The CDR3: CSLRLAGGGSTDTQYF. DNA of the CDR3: TGCAGTTTAAGACTAGCGGGAGGGGGTAGCACAGATACGCAGTATTTT.